The T cell receptor (beta chain) described here comes from a study of T cell changes during pregnancy in multiple sclerosis. TCRdb's table, derived via immunoSEQ multiplex PCR, lists solely in-frame clones and lacks some. The sample holds 40,000 or so clones, about nine tenths seen once. The sequence was obtained from a female donor with multiple sclerosis, enrolled in a pregnancy study. The sequenced sample was CD4+ T cells from peripheral blood mononuclear cells, obtained in the third trimester of pregnancy.

The CDR3 spells CASSFAGITEAFF. CDR3 DNA: TGCGCCAGCAGCTTTGCAGGGATTACTGAAGCTTTCTTT. The chain combines TRBV5-1 with TRBJ1-1, with D possibly being TRBD1 (5 bases). CDR1 and CDR2 (germline): SGHRS, YFSETQ. CDR3 length: 13 amino acids. V lost 2 bases and J 5 bases, leaving 10 bases between the germline ends.